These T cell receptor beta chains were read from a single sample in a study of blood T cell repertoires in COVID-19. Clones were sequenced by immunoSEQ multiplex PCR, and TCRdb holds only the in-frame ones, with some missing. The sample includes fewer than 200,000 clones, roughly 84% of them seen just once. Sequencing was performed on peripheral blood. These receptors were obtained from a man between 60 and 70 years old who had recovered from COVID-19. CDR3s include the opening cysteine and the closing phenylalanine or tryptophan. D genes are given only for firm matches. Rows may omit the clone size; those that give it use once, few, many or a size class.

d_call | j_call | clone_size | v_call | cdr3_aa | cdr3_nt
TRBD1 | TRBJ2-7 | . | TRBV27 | CASSWGQGYEQYF | TGTGCCAGCAGCTGGGGACAGGGCTACGAGCAGTACTTC
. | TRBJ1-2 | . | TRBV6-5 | CASSFPGLRGYTF | TGTGCCAGCAGCTTTCCAGGGTTGCGAGGCTACACCTTC
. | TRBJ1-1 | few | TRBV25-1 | CASIPAGISRANTEAFF | TGTGCCAGCATACCAGCGGGGATCTCCCGAGCTAACACTGAAGCTTTCTTT
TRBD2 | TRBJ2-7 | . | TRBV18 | CASSPLGILAGAQSSYEQYF | TGTGCCAGCTCACCACTTGGTATACTAGCGGGGGCCCAGAGCTCCTACGAGCAGTACTTC
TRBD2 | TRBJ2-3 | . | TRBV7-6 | CASSSLAGGTDTQYF | TGTGCCAGCAGCTCACTAGCGGGGGGCACAGATACGCAGTATTTT
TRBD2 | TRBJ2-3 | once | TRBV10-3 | CAITREVRTDTQYF | TGTGCCATCACCCGGGAGGTACGCACAGATACGCAGTATTTT
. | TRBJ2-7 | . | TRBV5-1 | CASSFSRSESYEQYF | TGCGCCAGCAGCTTCTCCAGGTCTGAAAGCTACGAGCAGTACTTC
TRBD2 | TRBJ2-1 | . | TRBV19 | CATLPKRGGVNEQFF | TGTGCCACCCTACCCAAGCGGGGGGGCGTGAATGAGCAGTTCTTC
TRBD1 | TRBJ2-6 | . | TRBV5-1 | CASSPGQGTGANVLTF | TGCGCCAGCAGCCCGGGACAGGGGACTGGGGCCAACGTCCTGACTTTC
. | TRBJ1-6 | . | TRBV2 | CASTTDPNSPLHF | TGTGCCAGCACTACAGACCCCAATTCACCCCTCCACTTT
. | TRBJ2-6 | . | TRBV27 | CASSLSGQGHSGANVLTF | TGTGCCAGCAGTTTATCGGGGCAGGGCCACTCTGGGGCCAACGTCCTGACTTTC
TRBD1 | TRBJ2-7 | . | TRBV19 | CASSPGTGLSYEQYF | TGTGCCAGTAGTCCAGGGACAGGACTCTCCTACGAGCAGTACTTC
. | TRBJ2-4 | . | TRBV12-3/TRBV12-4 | CASSWASGDIQYF | TGTGCCAGCAGTTGGGCCTCCGGGGACATTCAGTACTTC
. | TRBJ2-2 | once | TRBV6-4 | CASSLNSGTGELFF | TGTGCCAGCAGCCTCAACAGTGGCACCGGGGAGCTGTTTTTT
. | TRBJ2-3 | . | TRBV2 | CASSEAGLGSGPTDTQYF | TGTGCCAGCAGTGAAGCGGGCTTGGGGAGCGGTCCCACAGATACGCAGTATTTT
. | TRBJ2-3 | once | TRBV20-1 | CSASSLSEGGTDTQYF | TGCAGTGCTAGTTCTTTGAGCGAGGGAGGCACAGATACGCAGTATTTT
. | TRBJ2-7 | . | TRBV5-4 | CASSSAPVAPYEQYF | TGTGCCAGCAGCTCGGCCCCAGTAGCCCCCTACGAGCAGTACTTC